The 25 T cell receptor beta chains reported below all come from one sample, sequenced in a study of post-analysis software for immune sequencing data. Findings and caveats of the study: Patients carried several TRBV segments more frequently than controls did, and TRBV5-6, TRBV5-1 and TRBV20-1 were among them.

These receptors have no known antigen. Built from TCR beta cDNA, the libraries had unique molecular identifiers in them. TCRdb re-derived calls from the PCR reads in MiXCR, one entry per CDR3 protein. Counted here are about 170,000 distinct CDR3 sequences, approximately 31% occurring once; the ten biggest clones make up 1.5%. Sequences were obtained from blood. Receptor source: a girl aged 5 to 17 with multiple sclerosis.

The CDR3 nucleotides read TGTGCCAGCAGTTACTCCGAAAAGGGGAGAGGACTTTCCTCCTACAATGAGCAGTTCTTC. This gives the protein CASSYSEKGRGLSSYNEQFF. The J gene is TRBJ2-1, the V gene TRBV6-2 or TRBV6-3; either TRBD1 or TRBD2 may supply D (5 bases each). Germline CDR1 MNHEY, CDR2 SVGEGT. The V and J ends lost 0 bases and 0 bases respectively, with 21 bases between them. The CDR3 loop spans 20 amino acids.

The J gene is TRBJ2-7, the V gene TRBV29-1; no clear D. The ends were cut back, 3 bases at V and 3 bases at J, with 6 bases in the middle. Looked up from germline, CDR1 is SQVTM and CDR2 is ANQGSEA. CDR3 size: 11 residues. The CDR3 nucleotides are TGCAGCGTTGACTTTGACTACGAGCAGTACTTC. It translates to CSVDFDYEQYF.

This clonotype came up a few times. The chain joins TRBV3-1 to TRBJ2-5; TRBD2 matches 7 bases. The CDR3 contains 18 residues. CDR1 is LGHDT and CDR2 is YNNKEL in the germline V gene (reference sequence). V gave up 0 bases and J gave up 5 bases; unmatched junction bases: 15. The chain's CDR3 is CASSQEFGGRGWIETQYF. For the CDR3, the DNA is TGTGCCAGCAGCCAAGAATTTGGGGGGAGGGGTTGGATTGAGACCCAGTACTTC.

This clonotype was detected a few times. The J gene is TRBJ2-1, the V gene TRBV27, with 7 nucleotides matching TRBD2. CDR3 size: 17 residues. Germline CDR1 and CDR2: MNHEY and SMNVEV (reference sequence). Trimming removed 6 bases from V and 5 bases from J; junction bases left unmatched: 16. CDR3 coding DNA: TGTGCCAGCAGAGCCCCCCCTCGCGGGGGAGTAAACAATGAGCAGTTCTTC. It is translated as CASRAPPRGGVNNEQFF.

This sequence joins TRBV28 and TRBJ2-1; TRBD2 agrees at 9 bases. The length of the CDR3 is 14 residues. Germline V CDR1 and CDR2: MDHEN, SYDVKM. With 8 bases clipped from V and 4 bases from J, the junction kept 6 bases outside the gene matches. CDR3 sequence (DNA): TGTGCCAGCGAACTAGCGGGTCTTTACAATGAGCAGTTCTTC. It specifies CASELAGLYNEQFF.

For this clonotype: Possible read error: a much larger clone is one base away. V gene TRBV7-3 combines with J gene TRBJ2-3, with D perhaps matching TRBD1 (6 bases). Per the germline V gene, CDR1 is SGHTA and CDR2 is FQGTGA. There are 16 residues in the CDR3. CDR3 loop: CASSPNLEHRVDAQYF. The CDR3 DNA follows: TGTGCCAGCAGCCCTAACCTCGAGCACAGGGTAGATGCGCAGTATTTT.

The chain links TRBV20-1 to TRBJ2-3; either TRBD1 or TRBD2 may fit D (7 bases each). There are 17 residues in the CDR3. V was shortened by 3 bases and J by 5 bases, with 24 bases between the two germline ends. Per germline, CDR1 DFQATT and CDR2 SNEGSKA (reference sequence). This CDR3 is CSASGAGAGGFGDTQYF. The CDR3 coding sequence is TGCAGTGCTAGTGGGGCGGGGGCAGGGGGTTTCGGAGATACGCAGTATTTT.

The V and J genes are TRBV5-1 and TRBJ2-4; D unclear. Judging by the DNA end, TRBJ2-7 fits better; the J call may be wrong. The CDR3 is made up of 15 amino acids. Germline CDR1 SGHRS, CDR2 YFSETQ. CDR3 loop: CASSLDGEWAYEQYF. The CDR3, as DNA: TGCGCCAGCAGCTTGGATGGAGAATGGGCCTACGAGCAGTACTTC.

This clonotype was observed at least ten times. V usage is TRBV11-2 and J usage is TRBJ1-2; D not resolved. The germline V gene encodes CDR1 SGHAT and CDR2 FQNNGV. Trimming took off 0 bases at V and 8 bases at J, with 10 bases between the two ends. The CDR3 spans 13 residues. The CDR3 spells CASSLDHPEGYTF. The CDR3, as DNA: TGTGCCAGCAGCTTAGATCACCCCGAGGGCTACACCTTC.

This sequence joins TRBV7-2 and TRBJ2-5; the D is unclear. The CDR3 covers 16 residues. With 2 bases removed from V and 5 bases from J, the gap between germline ends came to 18 bases. Germline assignment: CDR1 SGHTA and CDR2 FQGNSA. The CDR3 loop is CASSLKSWPASETQYF. Written as DNA, the CDR3 is TGTGCCAGCAGCTTAAAAAGCTGGCCCGCTTCGGAGACCCAGTACTTC.

Note on this clonotype: This may arise from a read error, as a much more abundant clone is one base away. This chain uses TRBV20-1 with TRBJ2-7, with D perhaps matching TRBD2 (5 bases). The CDR3 has 13 amino acids. In germline, CDR1 is DFQATT, CDR2 SNEGSKA (reference sequence). CDR3 DNA sequence: TGCGGTGCTAGCATCGGGGATCTCTACGAGCAGTACTTC. The encoded protein is CGASIGDLYEQYF.

At least ten counts were recorded for this clonotype. The chain couples TRBV12-3 or TRBV12-4 to TRBJ1-1; D ambiguous. V was shortened by 7 bases and J by 0 bases, with 15 bases between the two germline ends. The CDR3 has 15 amino acids. CDR3 bases: TGTGCCAGCATCATCCAGGCAGCGATGAACACTGAAGCTTTCTTT. It encodes CASIIQAAMNTEAFF.

The V and J genes are TRBV13 and TRBJ2-7; TRBD2 aligns across 9 bases. The end of the DNA aligns better with TRBJ2-5, so the J call may be wrong. The germline CDR1 and CDR2 sequences are PRHDT and FYEKMQ (reference sequence). This CDR3 has 14 residues. CDR3 coding DNA: TGTGCCAGCAGCTCGTTAAGCGGGGGGAAGACCCAGTACTTC. This sequence encodes CASSSLSGGKTQYF.

This clonotype has only a few counts. V is TRBV5-1 and J is TRBJ2-1; D is perhaps TRBD2 (6 bases). CDR3 size: 16 residues. The germline CDR1 and CDR2 sequences are SGHRS and YFSETQ. The V and J ends lost 4 bases and 7 bases respectively, with 21 bases between them. The CDR3 nucleotides read TGCGCCAGCAGCCCACCGACTAGAATCTCCGTGAATGAGCAGTTCTTC. It translates to CASSPPTRISVNEQFF.

This clonotype was counted a few times. The chain combines TRBV29-1 with TRBJ1-1, with 9 bases that match TRBD1. Losses at the gene ends were 7 bases for V and 10 bases for J; bases not matched to a gene: 4. Germline assignment: CDR1 SQVTM and CDR2 ANQGSEA. CDR3 length: 10 residues. The CDR3 sequence is CSAGQGTAFF. In nucleotides, the CDR3 is TGCAGCGCGGGACAGGGAACAGCTTTCTTT.

The sample holds many counts of this clonotype. This chain connects TRBV27 to TRBJ2-5; D perhaps matches TRBD1 (6 bases). This CDR3 has 15 amino acids. Germline CDR1 is MNHEY and CDR2 is SMNVEV (reference sequence). V lost 0 bases and J lost 5, with 13 bases in between. CDR3 DNA: TGTGCCAGCAGTTTATCCGGCACAGGGCGGGAGACCCAGTACTTC. It yields the protein CASSLSGTGRETQYF.

This clonotype was detected ten times or more. The CDR3 region has the DNA TGCGCCAGCAGCCAAGATGGGCAGGGGGAAGAGGGCTACACCTTC. Protein product: CASSQDGQGEEGYTF. The J gene is TRBJ1-2, the V gene TRBV4-1, with TRBD1 identical over 7 bases. V lost 0 bases and J lost 8; bases outside the gene matches: 9. CDR3 size: 15 residues. CDR1 and CDR2 (germline): MGHRA, YSYEKL.

This clonotype has a count of ten or more. A much larger clone differs from this one at a single base, so this may be a read error. The chain uses TRBV20-1 and TRBJ2-6; 7 positions match TRBD2. The germline V gene has CDR1 DFQATT and CDR2 SNEGSKA (reference sequence). The CDR3 contains 15 residues. The CDR3 coding sequence is TGCAGTGCCAGCGCGGGGGAATCTGGGGCCAACGTCCGGACTTTC. Translation gives CSASAGESGANVRTF.

The rearrangement links TRBV20-1 to TRBJ1-1, with D possibly TRBD1 on 6 matching bases. Germline assignment: CDR1 DFQATT and CDR2 SNEGSKA (reference sequence). This CDR3 contains 14 residues. V shed 3 bases and J shed 1 base, with 12 bases lying between them. CDR3 DNA: TGCAGTGCTAGGGTTGTGGGACAGAACACTGAAGCTTTCTTT. This sequence encodes CSARVVGQNTEAFF.

This clonotype occurred many times. The chain is built from TRBV10-3 and TRBJ1-2, with D possibly being TRBD1 (5 bases). CDR1 and CDR2 from the germline V gene are ENHRY and SYGVKD. V lost 6 bases and J lost 4, with 15 bases in between. CDR3 length: 14 residues. The CDR3 DNA sequence: TGTGCCATCAGGACGGGGGATTCGGCCTATGGCTACACCTTC. Protein sequence: CAIRTGDSAYGYTF.

This clonotype was observed at least ten times. V and J are TRBV29-1 and TRBJ2-1; TRBD1 or TRBD2 may be the D gene (5 bases each). This CDR3 contains 14 residues. Trimming shortened V by 5 bases and J by 8 bases, and 19 bases separated the two germline ends. The germline V gene has CDR1 SQVTM and CDR2 ANQGSEA. The CDR3 DNA reads TGCAGCGTTTCAGGGAGCTCTAGGGGTTATGAGCAGTTCTTC. This gives the protein CSVSGSSRGYEQFF.

This clonotype has at least ten counts. The chain is built from TRBV18 and TRBJ2-3; D gene unclear. The CDR3 runs to 15 residues. V gave up 0 bases and J gave up 4 bases, with 11 bases separating them. Germline CDR1 is KGHSH and CDR2 is LQKENI. The CDR3 DNA reads as TGTGCCAGCTCACCACCCTCAATAGTAGCAGATACGCAGTATTTT. Translation gives CASSPPSIVADTQYF.

This clonotype was recorded at least ten times. The chain carries TRBV18 and TRBJ2-5, with 7 bases that match TRBD1. V was clipped by 0 bases and J by 5 bases; unmatched bases: 3. CDR1 is KGHSH, CDR2 LQKENI, per germline. The CDR3 covers 14 residues. The CDR3: CASSPPPGQETQYF. For the CDR3, the DNA is TGTGCCAGCTCACCACCCCCGGGACAGGAGACCCAGTACTTC.

A remark on this clonotype: Being one base from a much bigger clone, this may be a read error. V and J are TRBV7-3 and TRBJ2-3; D might be TRBD1 (6 bases). The V and J ends lost 3 bases and 1 base respectively, with 17 bases between them. Germline CDR1 reads SGHTA; CDR2 reads FQGTGA. The CDR3 loop spans 17 amino acids. CDR3 in amino acids: CASSFTGSKGGTDTQYF. The CDR3 coding sequence is TGTGCCAGCAGCTTTACTGGATCTAAGGGGGGCACAGATACGCAGTATTTT.

Details on this clonotype: Being one base from a much bigger clone, this may be a read error. The chain is built from TRBV7-9 and TRBJ2-4; 9 nucleotides line up with TRBD2. Near its end, the DNA agrees better with TRBJ2-7, so the J call may be wrong. The germline CDR1 and CDR2 sequences are SEHNR and FQNEAQ (reference sequence). The CDR3 consists of 14 residues. The CDR3 here is CASSSGTSYHEQYF. In nucleotides, the CDR3 is TGTGCCAGCAGCTCTGGGACTAGCTACCACGAGCAGTACTTC.